Following are 11 T cell receptor beta chains from one sample sequenced in a study of brain metastases from non-small cell lung cancer (dated by TCRdb to about 2019). Library preparation was by the immunoSEQ multiplex PCR assay. TCRdb mirrors the immuneACCESS table, restricted to in-frame sequences. Some clones are absent from its copies; in checked studies, under half trace to an unresolved V gene, and the reason for the others is unknown. The sample contains some 4,000 clones, about four fifths of them found a single time. The ten largest clones capture 7.8% of the sample. The specimen sequenced was primary lung tumor tissue. The meaning of the sample's cell subset or site label: primary lung tumor paired with brain metastasis. The receptors originated from a donor at least 40 years old with non-small cell lung cancer.

As concerns this clone: An end of the junction differs from the germline gene, which may be a read error. The chain combines TRBV5-1 with TRBJ2-4, with D possibly TRBD1 on 6 matching bases. The V gene's germline CDR1 is SGHRS and CDR2 YFSETQ. The CDR3 is 15 residues long. The CDR3 coding sequence is TGCGCCAGCAGATTGGAACCAGGGGAAAGGGACATTCAGTACTTC. It is translated as CASRLEPGERDIQYF. The whole variable domain, filled in from reference TRBV5-1 and TRBJ2-4, reads KAGVTQTPRYLIKTRGQQVTLSCSPISGHRSVSWYQQTPGQGLQFLFEYFSETQRNKGNFPGRFSGRQFSNSRSEMNVSTLELGDSALYLCASRLEPGERDIQYFGAGTRLSVL.

This rearrangement joins TRBV19 to TRBJ1-1; D remains unclear. Germline V gene data show CDR1 as LNHDA and CDR2 as SQIVND (reference sequence). V lost 7 bases to trimming and J lost 5 bases, with 17 bases between them. This CDR3 is 14 amino acids long. The chain's CDR3 is CASNTLGGKTEAFF. The CDR3 DNA follows: TGTGCCAGTAATACTCTGGGCGGGAAGACTGAAGCTTTCTTT.

The J gene is TRBJ2-5, the V gene TRBV24-1; D gene uncertain. V shed 4 bases and J shed 3 bases, with 2 bases lying between them. CDR3 length equals 11 residues. Germline V gene lookup returns CDR1 KGHDR and CDR2 SFDVKD. The CDR3 nucleotides read TGTGCCACCAGTGAAGAAGAGACCCAGTACTTC. Protein: CATSEEETQYF.

The chain carries TRBV6-2 or TRBV6-3 and TRBJ1-1; D is possibly TRBD1 (6 bases). The CDR3 contains 15 residues. The V gene lost 5 bases and the J gene lost 6 bases, with 19 bases spanning the gap. Germline values: CDR1 MNHEY, CDR2 SVGEGT. The CDR3 sequence is CASSGILGAVAEAFF. CDR3 DNA sequence: TGTGCCAGCAGTGGTATACTGGGGGCGGTCGCTGAAGCTTTCTTT.

V gene TRBV6-5 combines with J gene TRBJ1-4, with 12 bases aligning to TRBD1. The V gene's germline CDR1 is MNHEY and CDR2 SVGAGI. The trim removed 4 bases at V and 8 bases at J, leaving 8 bases unmatched. CDR3 size: 16 residues. The CDR3 nucleotides are TGTGCCAGCAGTTTACCACCGGGACAGGGGGCGGAAAAACTGTTTTTT. It translates to CASSLPPGQGAEKLFF.

The chain joins TRBV6-1 to TRBJ1-2; no clear D. Germline CDR1 and CDR2: MNHNS and SASEGT. The length of the CDR3 is 12 residues. Trimming shortened V by 2 bases and J by 4 bases, and 5 bases separated the two germline ends. The CDR3 is CASSERAYGYTF. The CDR3 coding sequence is TGTGCCAGCAGTGAAAGGGCCTATGGCTACACCTTC.

V gene TRBV29-1 combines with J gene TRBJ1-4, with D uncertain. V was pared by 4 bases and J by 8 bases, with 11 bases between. Germline CDR1 is SQVTM and CDR2 is ANQGSEA. There are 12 residues in the CDR3. The CDR3 sequence: CSVAEWLEKLFF. CDR3 in DNA: TGCAGCGTTGCCGAGTGGTTAGAAAAACTGTTTTTT.

V is TRBV11-3 and J is TRBJ2-1; 7 positions match TRBD1. V dropped 5 bases and J dropped 5; count of bases not matched to a gene: 9. In germline, CDR1 is SGHNT, CDR2 YENEEA. There are 15 residues in the CDR3. CDR3: CASSPRTGLNNEQFF. CDR3 coding DNA: TGTGCCAGCAGCCCACGGACAGGACTGAACAATGAGCAGTTCTTC.

V usage is TRBV5-5 and J usage is TRBJ1-4, with D possibly matching TRBD1 (6 bases). The CDR3 covers 15 residues. V was cut by 4 bases and J by 7 bases, with 17 bases left in between. From germline, CDR1 is SGHKS and CDR2 YYEKEE (reference sequence). The CDR3 nucleotides are TGTGCCAGCAGCAGAAGGGACATCTCCTCTGAAAAACTGTTTTTT. It translates to CASSRRDISSEKLFF.

The table lists this clone with a few counts. The gene calls are TRBV4-3 and TRBJ2-5, with D unresolved. Trimming shortened V by 4 bases and J by 3 bases, and 18 bases separated the two germline ends. In germline, CDR1 is LGHNA, CDR2 YSLEER. The CDR3 extends over 16 amino acids. Written as DNA, the CDR3 is TGCGCCAGCAGCCCCTCGTTGGGTCCCCAGAAAGAGACCCAGTACTTC. Translation gives CASSPSLGPQKETQYF.

CDR3 DNA: TGTGCCACCCCTAACCGGGGGGATAGCAATCAGCCCCAGCATTTT. This translates into CATPNRGDSNQPQHF. The rearrangement joins TRBV24-1 to TRBJ1-5, with a possible D match to TRBD1 (5 bases). This CDR3 has 15 amino acids. CDR1 KGHDR and CDR2 SFDVKD come from the germline V gene. Trimming pared 9 bases from V and 0 bases from J, leaving 14 bases between.